This is a list of T cell receptor beta chains from one sample in a study of T cells after yellow fever vaccination. Via MiXCR, TCRdb re-called the 5' RACE reads, giving one row per CDR3 protein. The sample shows some 300,000 distinct CDR3 sequences, 8% to 9.5% of them seen only once. Material: PBMCs, obtained roughly 45 days after the first yellow fever vaccination. The receptors here all came from a young man who received the YFV17D yellow fever vaccine. The CDR3 runs from the conserved cysteine through the conserved F or W. The order of the fields is V gene, J gene, clone size, CDR3 protein. Only part of the rows carry a size: once, few, many, or a class if the clone is expanded.

V: TRBV7-9; J: TRBJ1-1; size: NA; CDR3: CASSPGQGIDTEAFF
V: TRBV18; J: TRBJ1-2; size: few; CDR3: CASSSQTNYGYTF
V: TRBV7-2; J: TRBJ1-1; size: few; CDR3: CASSLVGGEQAFF
V: TRBV6-4; J: TRBJ1-1; size: few; CDR3: CASSLGGRGSEAFF
V: TRBV6-5; J: TRBJ2-5; size: NA; CDR3: CASSYMTRVGFPETQYF
V: TRBV3-1; J: TRBJ2-1; size: NA; CDR3: CASSHLSGLAGGEQFF
V: TRBV7-2; J: TRBJ1-5; size: NA; CDR3: CASSFRGPYSNQPQHF
V: TRBV12-3/TRBV12-4; J: TRBJ1-4; size: few; CDR3: CASSLADIGKLFF
V: TRBV19; J: TRBJ2-2; size: NA; CDR3: CASSMGEAGELFF
V: TRBV15; J: TRBJ2-7; size: few; CDR3: CATSSRQGSSYEQYF
V: TRBV9; J: TRBJ2-1; size: few; CDR3: CASSVATGSSYNEQFF
V: TRBV7-8; J: TRBJ2-1; size: few; CDR3: CASWDKEDRYNEQFF
V: TRBV12-3/TRBV12-4; J: TRBJ1-6; size: NA; CDR3: CASMEGYSYNSPLHF
V: TRBV5-1; J: TRBJ2-3; size: few; CDR3: CASSYGAGADTQYF
V: TRBV20-1; J: TRBJ2-4; size: many; CDR3: CSARDLPRNIQYF
V: TRBV5-6; J: TRBJ2-5; size: NA; CDR3: CASSTVPGETQYF
V: TRBV4-1; J: TRBJ1-1; size: few; CDR3: CASSPPLANTEAFF
V: TRBV20-1; J: TRBJ1-1; size: few; CDR3: CSARDRVGAGYTEAFF
V: TRBV2; J: TRBJ2-5; size: NA; CDR3: CASVPRRGGWRETQYF
V: TRBV5-1; J: TRBJ2-5; size: NA; CDR3: CASRQRGLAELQETQYF
V: TRBV7-2; J: TRBJ2-3; size: NA; CDR3: CASSYFTDTQYF
V: TRBV6-5; J: TRBJ1-1; size: few; CDR3: CASSSLNRVGTEAFF
V: TRBV3-1; J: TRBJ2-2; size: NA; CDR3: CASSQASTGIGELFF
V: TRBV13; J: TRBJ1-6; size: few; CDR3: CASSWSSYNSPLHF
V: TRBV20-1; J: TRBJ2-1; size: NA; CDR3: CSARSRNEQFF
V: TRBV11-2; J: TRBJ2-5; size: few; CDR3: CASSLKGTPQETQYF
V: TRBV7-2; J: TRBJ2-5; size: NA; CDR3: CASSLGAAGGSETQYF
V: TRBV7-2; J: TRBJ2-1; size: NA; CDR3: CASLSMRGNEQFF
V: TRBV7-3; J: TRBJ2-3; size: few; CDR3: CASSLQSSADTQYF
V: TRBV10-3; J: TRBJ2-1; size: few; CDR3: CAIESSGGEKFF
V: TRBV11-2; J: TRBJ2-7; size: few; CDR3: CASRNSPEQYF
V: TRBV6-2/TRBV6-3; J: TRBJ2-6; size: NA; CDR3: CASSYSRRAGANVLTF
V: TRBV12-3/TRBV12-4; J: TRBJ2-5; size: few; CDR3: CASSEIRFRQAYQETQYF
V: TRBV28; J: TRBJ1-2; size: few; CDR3: CASSSLLERSYGYTF
V: TRBV7-2; J: TRBJ1-3; size: few; CDR3: CASRLADGAGNTIYF
V: TRBV10-3; J: TRBJ1-2; size: few; CDR3: CAISELGGEEGYTF
V: TRBV5-1; J: TRBJ2-2; size: many; CDR3: CASSTYNPGELFF
V: TRBV5-1; J: TRBJ1-1; size: many; CDR3: CASRSRRDTEAFF
V: TRBV11-2; J: TRBJ1-4; size: NA; CDR3: CASSLGERRNEGLFF
V: TRBV12-3/TRBV12-4; J: TRBJ1-1; size: few; CDR3: CASSFKPSGTEAFF
V: TRBV19; J: TRBJ1-5; size: few; CDR3: CASSDSGARNQPQHF
V: TRBV7-9; J: TRBJ1-6; size: NA; CDR3: CASSPEGGGTPLHF
V: TRBV7-2; J: TRBJ2-3; size: many; CDR3: CASSLAAVADTQYF
V: TRBV27; J: TRBJ2-2; size: NA; CDR3: CASSFSKNTGELFF
V: TRBV4-1; J: TRBJ2-1; size: NA; CDR3: CASSARLAGGPNEQFF
V: TRBV10-3; J: TRBJ2-2; size: few; CDR3: CAITPTRDGPGEELFF
V: TRBV6-1; J: TRBJ1-2; size: NA; CDR3: CASSEVSGGYTF